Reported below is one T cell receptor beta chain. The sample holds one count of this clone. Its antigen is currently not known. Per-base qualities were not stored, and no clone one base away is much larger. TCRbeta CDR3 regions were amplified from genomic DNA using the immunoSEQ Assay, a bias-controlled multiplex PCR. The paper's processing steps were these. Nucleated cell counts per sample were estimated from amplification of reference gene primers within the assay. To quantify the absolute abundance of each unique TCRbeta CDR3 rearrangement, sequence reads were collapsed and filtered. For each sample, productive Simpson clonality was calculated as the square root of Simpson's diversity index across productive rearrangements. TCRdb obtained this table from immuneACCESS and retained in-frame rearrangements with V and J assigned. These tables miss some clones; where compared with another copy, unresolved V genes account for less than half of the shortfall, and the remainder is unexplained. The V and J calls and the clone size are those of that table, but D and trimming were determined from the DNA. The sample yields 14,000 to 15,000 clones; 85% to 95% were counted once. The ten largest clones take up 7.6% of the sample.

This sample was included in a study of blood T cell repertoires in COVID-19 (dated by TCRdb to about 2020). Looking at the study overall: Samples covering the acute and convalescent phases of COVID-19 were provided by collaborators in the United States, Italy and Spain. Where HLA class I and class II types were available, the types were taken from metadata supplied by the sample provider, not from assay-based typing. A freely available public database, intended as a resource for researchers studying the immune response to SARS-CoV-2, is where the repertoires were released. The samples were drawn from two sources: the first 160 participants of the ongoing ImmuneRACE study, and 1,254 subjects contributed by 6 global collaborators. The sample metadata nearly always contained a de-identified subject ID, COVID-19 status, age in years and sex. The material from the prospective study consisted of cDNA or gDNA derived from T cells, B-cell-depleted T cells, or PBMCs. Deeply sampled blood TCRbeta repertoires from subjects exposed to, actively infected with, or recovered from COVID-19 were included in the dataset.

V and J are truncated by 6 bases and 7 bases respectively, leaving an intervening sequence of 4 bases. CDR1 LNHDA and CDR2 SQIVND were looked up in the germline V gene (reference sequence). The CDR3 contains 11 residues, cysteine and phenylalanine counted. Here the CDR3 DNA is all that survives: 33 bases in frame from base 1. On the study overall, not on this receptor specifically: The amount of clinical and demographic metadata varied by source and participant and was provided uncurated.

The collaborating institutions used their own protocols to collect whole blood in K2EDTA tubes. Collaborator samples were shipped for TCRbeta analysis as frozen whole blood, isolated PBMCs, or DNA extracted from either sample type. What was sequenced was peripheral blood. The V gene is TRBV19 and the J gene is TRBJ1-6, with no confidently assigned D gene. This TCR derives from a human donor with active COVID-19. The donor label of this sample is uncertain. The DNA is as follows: TGTGCCAGTAGCCAGAATTCACCCCTCCACTTT. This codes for CASSQNSPLHF.